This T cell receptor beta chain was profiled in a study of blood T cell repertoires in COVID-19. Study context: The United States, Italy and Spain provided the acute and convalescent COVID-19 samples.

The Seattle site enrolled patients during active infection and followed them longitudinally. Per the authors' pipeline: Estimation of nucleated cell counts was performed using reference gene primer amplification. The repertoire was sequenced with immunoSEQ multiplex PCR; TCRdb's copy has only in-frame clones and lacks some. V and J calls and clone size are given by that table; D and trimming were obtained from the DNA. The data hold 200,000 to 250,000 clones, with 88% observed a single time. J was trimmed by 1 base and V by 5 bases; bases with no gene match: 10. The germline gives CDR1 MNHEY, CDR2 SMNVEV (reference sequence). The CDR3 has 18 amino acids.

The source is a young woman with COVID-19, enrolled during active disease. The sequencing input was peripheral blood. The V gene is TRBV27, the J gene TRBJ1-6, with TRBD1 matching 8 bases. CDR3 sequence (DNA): TGTGCCAGCAGTCCCATGGCAGGGGGCCGATCCTATAATTCACCCCTCCACTTT. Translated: CASSPMAGGRSYNSPLHF.